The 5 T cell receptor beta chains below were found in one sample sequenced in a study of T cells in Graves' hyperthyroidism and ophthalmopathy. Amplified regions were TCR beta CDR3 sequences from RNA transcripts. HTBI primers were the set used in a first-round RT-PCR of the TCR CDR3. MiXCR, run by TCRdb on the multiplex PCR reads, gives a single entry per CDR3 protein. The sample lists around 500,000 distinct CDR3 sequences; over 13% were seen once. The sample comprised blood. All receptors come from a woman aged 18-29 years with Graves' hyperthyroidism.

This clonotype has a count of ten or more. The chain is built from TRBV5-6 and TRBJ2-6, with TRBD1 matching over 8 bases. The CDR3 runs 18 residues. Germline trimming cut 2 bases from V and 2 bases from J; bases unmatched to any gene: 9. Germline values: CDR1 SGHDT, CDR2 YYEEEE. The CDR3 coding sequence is TGTGCCAGCAGCTTAGGACAGGGAGTTATTACTGGGGCCAACGTCCTGACTTTC. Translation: CASSLGQGVITGANVLTF. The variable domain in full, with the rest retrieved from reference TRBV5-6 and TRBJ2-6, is DAGVTQSPTHLIKTRGQQVTLRCSPKSGHDTVSWYQQALGQGPQFIFQYYEEEERQRGNFPDRFSGHQFPNYSSELNVNALLLGDSALYLCASSLGQGVITGANVLTFGAGSRLTVL.

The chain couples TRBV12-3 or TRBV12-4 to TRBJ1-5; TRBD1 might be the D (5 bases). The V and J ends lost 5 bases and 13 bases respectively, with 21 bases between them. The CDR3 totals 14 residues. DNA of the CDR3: TGTGCCAGCAGTCACGGAGACCGGGGCACCCTACAGCATTTT. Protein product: CASSHGDRGTLQHF.

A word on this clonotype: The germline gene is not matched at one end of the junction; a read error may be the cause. The CDR3 DNA sequence: TGTACCAGCAGTAAGGGACTAGCGGACCGATGGGGCAATGAGCAGTTCTTC. It yields the protein CTSSKGLADRWGNEQFF. The gene calls are TRBV27 and TRBJ2-1, with 11 positions matching TRBD2. CDR3 length: 17 amino acids. Germline lookup yields CDR1 MNHEY and CDR2 SMNVEV (reference sequence).

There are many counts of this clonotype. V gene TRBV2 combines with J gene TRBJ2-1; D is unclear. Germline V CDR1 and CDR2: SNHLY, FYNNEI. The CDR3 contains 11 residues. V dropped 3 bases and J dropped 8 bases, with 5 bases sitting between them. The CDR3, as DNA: TGTGCCAGCAGTGAGTTCTATGAGCAGTTCTTC. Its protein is CASSEFYEQFF.

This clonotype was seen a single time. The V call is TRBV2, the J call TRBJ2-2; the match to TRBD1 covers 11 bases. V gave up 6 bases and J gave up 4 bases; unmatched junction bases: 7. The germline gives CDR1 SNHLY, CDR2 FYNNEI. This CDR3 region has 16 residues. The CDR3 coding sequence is TGTGCCAGCAGGGCAGGACAGGGGGCGACCACCGGGGAGCTGTTTTTT. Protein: CASRAGQGATTGELFF.